This T cell receptor beta chain was profiled in a study of CD8 T cells in Susac syndrome. Points from the study as a whole: TCR sequencing and HLA analysis covered a relatively small number of individuals.

The patients serving as multiple sclerosis controls were treatment-naive. They had stable or active relapsing-remitting disease and fulfilled revised McDonald criteria. Negative magnetic isolation gave CD8+ and CD4+ cells; FACS enriched CD8+ TEMRA. When the RNA was reverse transcribed, random hexamers were used with an input of roughly 0.5 to 1 ug. The immunoSEQ assay covered 54 Vbeta and 13 Jbeta segments for CDR3. One entry per CDR3 protein, called by TCRdb with MiXCR from the immunoSEQ multiplex PCR reads. Of some 400,000 distinct CDR3 sequences listed, 75% to 90% were seen once; the top ten hold about 0.1%. Regarding this clonotype: Its antigen is still unknown.

The sequence derives from a human donor with multiple sclerosis. The sequenced material came from CD8+ T cells from PBMCs.

CDR3: CASSLSPTGGDEQYF. The DNA for the CDR3 is TGCGCCAGCAGCCTCTCTCCGACAGGGGGCGACGAGCAGTACTTC. V usage is TRBV4-1 and J usage is TRBJ2-7; the match to TRBD1 covers 10 bases. Per germline, CDR1 MGHRA and CDR2 YSYEKL. The CDR3 totals 15 residues. The ends lost 4 bases at V and 5 bases at J; junction bases unmatched: 8.